This T cell receptor (beta chain) was profiled in a study of chemoradiotherapy in HPV16-positive cancers. Study-level information: A couple of HPV16-positive patients' cells yielded candidate HPV-specific clones and common motifs. Study findings and constraints: HPV-specific T cells were functionally defined from only two HPV16-positive patients.

The CDR3 is 14 residues long. The V end lost 2 bases, the J end lost 0 bases, and 7 bases lay between the germline ends. Germline values: CDR1 MNHEY, CDR2 SMNVEV (reference sequence). On this clone itself: Antigen specificity is unknown.

Libraries were prepared by immunoSEQ multiplex PCR; TCRdb keeps only in-frame clonotypes and omits some of them. The data hold tens of thousands of clones, with around nine tenths observed a single time. The rearrangement links TRBV27 to TRBJ2-5; D uncertain. This receptor was identified in a human donor with HPV-associated anogenital cancer. The sample consisted of blood, taken from a patient who underwent chemoradiotherapy. CDR3: CASSLTQYQETQYF. In DNA, the CDR3 is TGTGCCAGCAGTTTAACACAGTACCAAGAGACCCAGTACTTC.